The sequence of this T cell receptor beta chain was determined in a study (TCRdb year 2017). In terms of the full investigation: The study used sequence and structural analyses to characterize human CD8+ TCR repertoires recognizing immunodominant viral antigens.

This clonotype is classified as large (0.1 to 1%). Its antigen remains undetermined. No base quality values were provided; no much bigger clone lies one nucleotide off. The sample was run on an Illumina HiSeq 2500. TCRdb's own reprocessing of the public reads used fastp at Q25 and MiXCR and kept productive beta chains. Every entry covers one CDR3 protein and lists the most common genes and DNA from its rows. Here the sample has 200 or so distinct CDR3 sequences; roughly 15% occur a single time. The ten largest clones capture approximately 51% of the sample. Broad study findings and their caveats: The CD8+ TCR repertoires specific to different immunodominant viral antigens were reported to be highly diverse and distinct from one another.

For CDR1 and CDR2, the germline V gene (reference sequence) lists LGHDT and YNNKEL. Taken from cysteine to phenylalanine, the CDR3 has 18 residues. The read is trimmed to its CDR3 DNA, 54 bases read in frame from base 1. V loses 0 bases at its end and J loses 2 bases; junction bases beyond the gene matches: 13. In this chain, TRBV3-1 is recombined with TRBJ2-7, and TRBD1 matches 7 of the central bases. The sequenced sample consisted of CD8+ T cells (not recorded whether cultured). The sequence was collected from a female donor. At the DNA level, the sequence is TGTGCCAGCAGCCAAGAAGAGGTAACAGGGGATAAGCCCTACGAGCAGTACTTC. The encoded protein is CASSQEEVTGDKPYEQYF.